This T cell receptor (beta chain) was profiled in a study of regulatory T cells in long-lasting Graves disease. Findings of the study overall: Persistent disease samples used TRBV28, TRBJ1-2 and TRBJ2-5 preferentially.

Combining iRepertoire HTBI primers with Arm-PCR of CDR3 regions, the authors built TCR beta libraries. TCRdb reprocessed the multiplex PCR reads with MiXCR, giving one entry per CDR3 protein. The sample holds 360,000 or so distinct CDR3 sequences; over 15% are singletons and the top ten take around 27%. Time point indicated: newly diagnosed GD, antithyroid drugs for less than 3 months. PBMCs were the source of the RNA used for TCR sequencing. V was pared by 3 bases and J by 7 bases, with 9 bases of the junction left unmatched. The length of the CDR3 is 15 residues. Germline V gene sequence: CDR1 SQVTM, CDR2 ANQGSEA. This clonotype has at least ten counts. Its antigen is still unknown. This sample also belongs to another study, concerning T cells in Graves' hyperthyroidism and ophthalmopathy. From that second work: Newly diagnosed hyperthyroidism, duration under 2 months, in patients aged 18 to 65. Using the HTBI primer set, a first-round RT-PCR was run on the TCR CDR3. Most clonotypes that expanded in the thyroid above 0.001 also showed up in blood.

This specimen was peripheral blood mononuclear cells (PBMCs), taken at new diagnosis, from a patient treated with antithyroid drugs. The sequence was obtained from a man aged 40-49 years with Graves disease. V usage is TRBV29-1 and J usage is TRBJ2-3, with 11 bases identical to TRBD1. Here the CDR3 reads CSVDFRDRGKYTQYF. The CDR3 DNA follows: TGCAGCGTTGATTTCCGGGACAGGGGGAAATATACGCAGTATTTT.